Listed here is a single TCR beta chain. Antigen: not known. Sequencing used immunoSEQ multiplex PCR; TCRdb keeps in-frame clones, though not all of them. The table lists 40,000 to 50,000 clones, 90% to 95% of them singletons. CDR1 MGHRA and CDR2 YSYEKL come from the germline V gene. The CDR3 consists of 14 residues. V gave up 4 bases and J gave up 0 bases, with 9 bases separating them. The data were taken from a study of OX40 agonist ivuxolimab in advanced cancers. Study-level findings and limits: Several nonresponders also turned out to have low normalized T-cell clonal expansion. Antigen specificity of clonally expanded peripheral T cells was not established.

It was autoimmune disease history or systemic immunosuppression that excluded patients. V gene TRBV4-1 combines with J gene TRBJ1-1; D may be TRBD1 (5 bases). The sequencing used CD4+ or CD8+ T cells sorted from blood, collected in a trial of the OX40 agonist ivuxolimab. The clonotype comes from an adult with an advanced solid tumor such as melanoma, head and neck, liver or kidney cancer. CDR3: CASSLRGLNTEAFF. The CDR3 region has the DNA TGCGCCAGCAGCCTCCGGGGACTGAACACTGAAGCTTTCTTT.